A single sample gave rise to the 7 T cell receptor beta chains below, sequenced in a study of blood T cell repertoires in COVID-19. Clones were sequenced by immunoSEQ multiplex PCR, and TCRdb holds only the in-frame ones, with some missing. The sample lists under 300,000 clones; 87% were seen once. Sequences were obtained from PBMCs or T cells enriched from blood (not recorded which). The receptors were gathered from a woman in her twenties or thirties with acute COVID-19.

CDR3 DNA sequence: TGCGCCAGCATTGAAGCGGGAGATCGCAATGAGCAGTTCTTC. This translates into CASIEAGDRNEQFF. V gene TRBV10-2 combines with J gene TRBJ2-1, with TRBD2 identical over 8 bases. CDR1 and CDR2 from the germline V gene are WSHSY and SAAADI. The CDR3 is made up of 14 amino acids. Trimming cost V 7 bases and J 6 bases; bases outside gene matches: 8.

The rearrangement links TRBV18 to TRBJ1-5; the D gene is possibly TRBD1 (5 bases). From germline, CDR1 is KGHSH and CDR2 LQKENI. V lost 10 bases, J lost 2 bases, and 18 bases lay in between. The CDR3 length is 15 residues. CDR3 residues: CATSAAGPGNQPQHF. The CDR3 region has the DNA TGTGCCACCAGCGCTGCAGGGCCGGGCAATCAGCCCCAGCATTTT.

This rearrangement joins TRBV18 to TRBJ1-2; tentatively, D is TRBD1 (6 bases). CDR3 length equals 12 residues. Germline assignment: CDR1 KGHSH and CDR2 LQKENI. Trimming pared 4 bases from V and 8 bases from J, leaving 11 bases between. CDR3 sequence (DNA): TGTGCCAGCTCACAAAACAGGGACGGCTACACCTTC. Translated, it gives CASSQNRDGYTF.

This chain uses TRBV3-1 (or the pseudogene TRBV3-2) with TRBJ1-1; 10 positions match TRBD1. From germline, CDR1 is LGHDT and CDR2 YNNKEL (reference sequence). The CDR3 is 14 amino acids. V shed 6 bases, J shed 8 bases, and the junction held 9 bases outside the gene matches. In DNA form, the CDR3 reads TGTGCCAGCAGACCCGGGACAGGGGACCGGGAAGCTTTCTTT. Its translation is CASRPGTGDREAFF.

V and J are TRBV2 and TRBJ2-2; 15 bases line up with TRBD2. Germline-derived CDR1 and CDR2 are SNHLY and FYNNEI. V shed 6 bases, J shed 6 bases, and the junction held 5 bases outside the gene matches. There are 16 residues in the CDR3. CDR3 sequence (DNA): TGTGCCAGCAGCGAAAGGACTAGCGGGAGGGCCGGGGAGCTGTTTTTT. Protein sequence: CASSERTSGRAGELFF.

The J gene is TRBJ2-1, the V gene TRBV7-8; D is undetermined. Germline CDR1 SGHVS, CDR2 FQNEAQ. This CDR3 has 15 amino acids. Deletions cut 3 bases from V and 2 bases from J, with 11 bases between. The CDR3 nucleotides read TGTGCCAGCAGCTTCCCCAGTTCCCCCTACAATGAGCAGTTCTTC. Amino acid sequence: CASSFPSSPYNEQFF.

The chain uses TRBV19 and TRBJ1-1; D might be TRBD1 (5 bases). Trimming stripped 5 bases from V and 1 base from J, with 8 bases between. CDR1 LNHDA and CDR2 SQIVND come from the germline V gene (reference sequence). The CDR3 spans 13 residues. CDR3 region: CASSLDRNTEAFF. CDR3 in DNA: TGTGCCAGTAGTCTCGACAGGAACACTGAAGCTTTCTTT.